This T cell receptor (beta chain) appears in the sequencing data of a study of shared clonotypes between healthy human individuals. CDR1 MNHNS and CDR2 SASEGT come from the germline V gene. V was trimmed by 4 bases and J by 1 base, leaving 8 bases between them. The CDR3 is made up of 15 amino acids. Study conclusions and caveats: It was only blood that was sampled, and tissue repertoires likely differ.

This clone came up many times. Its antigen is as yet unknown. Data came from immunoSEQ multiplex PCR; TCRdb stores just in-frame clones and leaves some out. The sample has about 450,000 clones; 70% to 80% are singletons. This chain joins TRBV6-1 and TRBJ2-6; D unclear. The source is a woman aged 40-49 years in good health. Some clones in this sample may be carry-over from other donors' samples. Material for sequencing was PBMCs. The CDR3 nucleotides are TGTGCCAGCAGTGGGACCCAGTCTGGGGCCAACGTCCTGACTTTC. It translates to CASSGTQSGANVLTF.